A single sample gave rise to the 10 T cell receptor beta chains below, sequenced in a study of OX40 agonist ivuxolimab in advanced cancers. Only in-frame clones appear in the TCRdb table, and some are missing; sequencing was by immunoSEQ multiplex PCR. The table has 40,000 to 45,000 clones, 80% to 90% seen once; the top ten hold approximately 3.6%. Sequenced material: CD4+ or CD8+ T cells sorted from blood, taken in a trial of the OX40 agonist ivuxolimab. These receptor sequences come from an adult with an advanced solid tumor such as melanoma, head and neck, liver or kidney cancer.

The V gene is TRBV14, the J gene TRBJ1-1; D call uncertain. V gave up 8 bases and J gave up 2 bases, with 9 bases separating them. The CDR3 sequence is 12 residues long. CDR1 SGHDN and CDR2 FVKESK come from the germline V gene. CDR3 region: CASAPPNTEAFF. In DNA, the CDR3 is TGTGCCAGCGCACCACCCAACACTGAAGCTTTCTTT. The variable domain in full, with the rest retrieved from reference TRBV14 and TRBJ1-1, is EAGVTQFPSHSVIEKGQTVTLRCDPISGHDNLYWYRRVMGKEIKFLLHFVKESKQDESGMPNNRFLAERTGGTYSTLKVQPAELEDSGVYFCASAPPNTEAFFGQGTRLTVV.

This clone was detected once. The J gene is TRBJ2-7, the V gene TRBV7-9, with 9 nucleotides matching TRBD2. The trim removed 0 bases at V and 4 bases at J, leaving 1 base unmatched. The CDR3 has 14 residues. Germline loops: CDR1 SEHNR, CDR2 FQNEAQ (reference sequence). Here the CDR3 DNA reads TGTGCCAGCAGCTTAGCTAGCGGGAGTTACGAGCAGTACTTC. Its translation is CASSLASGSYEQYF.

The chain combines TRBV4-2 with TRBJ2-3; D gene unclear. This CDR3 is 14 amino acids long. V was trimmed by 3 bases and J by 2 bases, leaving 9 bases between them. Germline loops: CDR1 LGHNA, CDR2 YNFKEQ. The CDR3 DNA reads TGTGCCAGCAGCCAGGCCGGCAACACAGATACGCAGTATTTT. Protein product: CASSQAGNTDTQYF.

V and J are TRBV19 and TRBJ2-7, with TRBD1 matching 7 bases. This CDR3 region has 14 residues. V gave up 3 bases and J gave up 2 bases; unmatched junction bases: 4. CDR1 and CDR2 (germline): LNHDA, SQIVND (reference sequence). The CDR3 DNA sequence: TGTGCCAGTAGTATCTCGGACAGGCCCTACGAGCAGTACTTC. This sequence encodes CASSISDRPYEQYF.

This chain joins TRBV30 and TRBJ1-2; no clear D. V lost 0 bases to trimming and J lost 0 bases, with 5 bases between them. This CDR3 spans 13 amino acids. Germline CDR1 and CDR2: GTSNPN and SVGIG (reference sequence). The chain's CDR3 is CAWSVIPNYGYTF. In DNA form, the CDR3 reads TGTGCCTGGAGTGTAATTCCTAACTATGGCTACACCTTC.

The rearrangement uses TRBV6-5 and TRBJ2-2; 11 nucleotides match TRBD2. V gave up 6 bases and J gave up 4 bases; unmatched junction bases: 4. The germline V gene encodes CDR1 MNHEY and CDR2 SVGAGI. The CDR3 loop spans 15 amino acids. DNA for the CDR3: TGTGCCAGCAGCTTAGCGGGAGGGCCCACCGGGGAGCTGTTTTTT. Translated, it gives CASSLAGGPTGELFF.

This clone was picked up a small number of times. The V gene is TRBV9, the J gene TRBJ1-1; 8 bases are shared with TRBD1. J gave up 6 bases and V 0 bases, and 4 bases lay outside the gene matches. The CDR3 has 14 residues. Germline V gene lookup returns CDR1 SGDLS and CDR2 YYNGEE. In nucleotides, the CDR3 is TGTGCCAGCAGCGTAGGTCAGGGGGCTCCTGAAGCTTTCTTT. Its translation: CASSVGQGAPEAFF.

The chain is built from TRBV10-3 and TRBJ2-3, with D perhaps matching TRBD2 (7 bases). There are 16 residues in the CDR3. Germline V CDR1 and CDR2: ENHRY, SYGVKD. V dropped 3 bases and J dropped 4 bases, with 17 bases sitting between them. CDR3 bases: TGTGCCATCAGTGATTCCAAAGGGGGGGAACCAGATACGCAGTATTTT. Translated, it gives CAISDSKGGEPDTQYF.

The rearrangement uses TRBV7-3 and TRBJ2-5; no clear D gene. Germline CDR1 SGHTA, CDR2 FQGTGA. Trimming took 3 bases from V and 2 from J, leaving 7 bases between them. The CDR3 contains 13 residues. The DNA of the CDR3 is TGTGCCAGCAGCTTGAGTAGACAAGAGACCCAGTACTTC. Protein sequence: CASSLSRQETQYF. Full variable domain (missing parts from reference TRBV7-3 and TRBJ2-5): GAGVSQTPSNKVTEKGKYVELRCDPISGHTALYWYRQSLGQGPEFLIYFQGTGAADDSGLPNDRFFAVRPEGSVSTLKIQRTERGDSAVYLCASSLSRQETQYFGPGTRLLVL.

The V call is TRBV5-1, the J call TRBJ2-5; tentatively, D is TRBD2 (5 bases). CDR3 length: 11 residues. V was cut by 7 bases and J by 7 bases, with 11 bases left in between. CDR1 and CDR2 (germline): SGHRS, YFSETQ. The CDR3 DNA follows: TGCGCCAGCTCATTCGAGGGGACCCAGTACTTC. It translates to CASSFEGTQYF.